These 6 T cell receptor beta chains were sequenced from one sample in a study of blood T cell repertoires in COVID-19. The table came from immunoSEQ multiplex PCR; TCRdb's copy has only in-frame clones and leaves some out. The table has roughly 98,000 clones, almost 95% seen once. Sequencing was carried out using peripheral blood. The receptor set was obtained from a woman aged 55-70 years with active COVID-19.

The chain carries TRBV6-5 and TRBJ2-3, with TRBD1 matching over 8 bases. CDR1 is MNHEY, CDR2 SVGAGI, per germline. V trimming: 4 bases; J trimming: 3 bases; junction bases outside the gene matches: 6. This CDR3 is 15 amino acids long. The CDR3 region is CASSSGGAGTDTQYF. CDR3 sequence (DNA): TGTGCCAGCAGTTCAGGGGGCGCGGGAACAGATACGCAGTATTTT.

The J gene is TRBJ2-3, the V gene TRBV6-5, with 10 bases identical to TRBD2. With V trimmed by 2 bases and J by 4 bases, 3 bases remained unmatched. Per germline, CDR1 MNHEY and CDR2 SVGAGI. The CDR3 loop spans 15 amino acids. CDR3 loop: CASSYGTSAADTQYF. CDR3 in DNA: TGTGCCAGCAGTTACGGGACTAGCGCCGCAGATACGCAGTATTTT.

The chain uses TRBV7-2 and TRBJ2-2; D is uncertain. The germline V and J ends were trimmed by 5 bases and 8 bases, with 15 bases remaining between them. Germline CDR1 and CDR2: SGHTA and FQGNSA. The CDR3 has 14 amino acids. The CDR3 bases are TGTGCCAGCAGCCCCGACTTGTTTACGGGGGAGCTGTTTTTT. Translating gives CASSPDLFTGELFF.

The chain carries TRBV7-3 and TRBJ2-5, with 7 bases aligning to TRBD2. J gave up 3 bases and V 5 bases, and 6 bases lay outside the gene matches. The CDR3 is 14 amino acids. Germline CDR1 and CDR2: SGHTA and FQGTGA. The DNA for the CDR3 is TGTGCCAGCAGCATGGGGGGGAGGAAAGAGACCCAGTACTTC. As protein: CASSMGGRKETQYF.

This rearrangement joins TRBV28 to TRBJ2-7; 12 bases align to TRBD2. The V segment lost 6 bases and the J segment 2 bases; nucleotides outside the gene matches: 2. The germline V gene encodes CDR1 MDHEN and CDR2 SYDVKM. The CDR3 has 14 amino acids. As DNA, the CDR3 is TGTGCCAGCAGAGGACTAGCGGGGACCTACGAGCAGTACTTC. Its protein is CASRGLAGTYEQYF.

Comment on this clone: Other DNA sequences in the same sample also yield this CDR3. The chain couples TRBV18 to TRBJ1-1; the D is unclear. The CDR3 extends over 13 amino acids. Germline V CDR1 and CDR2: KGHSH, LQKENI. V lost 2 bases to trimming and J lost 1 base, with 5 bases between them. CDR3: CASSPSGNTEAFF. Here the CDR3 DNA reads TGTGCCAGCTCACCATCGGGGAACACTGAAGCTTTCTTT.